This T cell receptor (beta chain) is drawn from a study of Ad26.COV2.S vaccination and SARS-CoV-2 variants. Study outcomes and limitations: Placebo recipients had lower spike-specific TCR breadth than vaccine recipients.

Points on this clone: The antigen is unknown.

The trim removed 4 bases at V and 1 base at J, leaving 4 bases unmatched. There are 15 residues in the CDR3. Germline V CDR1 and CDR2: SGHDT, YYEEEE. TCRdb's table, derived via immunoSEQ multiplex PCR, lists solely in-frame clones and lacks some. The repertoire holds roughly 390,000 clones, with 75% to 90% as singletons. Indicated treatment: roughly 19 received Ad26.COV2.S at low or high dose, single or two shots; 5 received placebo; per-sample allocation not given. Specimen acquisition occurred on day 63 following the initial vaccine or placebo injection. Vaccine was an Ad26 vector expressing Wuhan-strain SARS-CoV-2 spike.

The specimen comprised peripheral blood, sampled in a trial of Ad26.COV2.S vaccine versus placebo. This clonotype was obtained from a person between 18 and 59 years old who received the Ad26.COV2.S COVID-19 vaccine or a placebo. This rearrangement joins TRBV5-6 to TRBJ1-1; 10 nucleotides line up with TRBD1. The CDR3, as DNA: TGTGCCAGCAGCCTGACAGGGGGCAGGAACACTGAAGCTTTCTTT. Translating it yields CASSLTGGRNTEAFF.